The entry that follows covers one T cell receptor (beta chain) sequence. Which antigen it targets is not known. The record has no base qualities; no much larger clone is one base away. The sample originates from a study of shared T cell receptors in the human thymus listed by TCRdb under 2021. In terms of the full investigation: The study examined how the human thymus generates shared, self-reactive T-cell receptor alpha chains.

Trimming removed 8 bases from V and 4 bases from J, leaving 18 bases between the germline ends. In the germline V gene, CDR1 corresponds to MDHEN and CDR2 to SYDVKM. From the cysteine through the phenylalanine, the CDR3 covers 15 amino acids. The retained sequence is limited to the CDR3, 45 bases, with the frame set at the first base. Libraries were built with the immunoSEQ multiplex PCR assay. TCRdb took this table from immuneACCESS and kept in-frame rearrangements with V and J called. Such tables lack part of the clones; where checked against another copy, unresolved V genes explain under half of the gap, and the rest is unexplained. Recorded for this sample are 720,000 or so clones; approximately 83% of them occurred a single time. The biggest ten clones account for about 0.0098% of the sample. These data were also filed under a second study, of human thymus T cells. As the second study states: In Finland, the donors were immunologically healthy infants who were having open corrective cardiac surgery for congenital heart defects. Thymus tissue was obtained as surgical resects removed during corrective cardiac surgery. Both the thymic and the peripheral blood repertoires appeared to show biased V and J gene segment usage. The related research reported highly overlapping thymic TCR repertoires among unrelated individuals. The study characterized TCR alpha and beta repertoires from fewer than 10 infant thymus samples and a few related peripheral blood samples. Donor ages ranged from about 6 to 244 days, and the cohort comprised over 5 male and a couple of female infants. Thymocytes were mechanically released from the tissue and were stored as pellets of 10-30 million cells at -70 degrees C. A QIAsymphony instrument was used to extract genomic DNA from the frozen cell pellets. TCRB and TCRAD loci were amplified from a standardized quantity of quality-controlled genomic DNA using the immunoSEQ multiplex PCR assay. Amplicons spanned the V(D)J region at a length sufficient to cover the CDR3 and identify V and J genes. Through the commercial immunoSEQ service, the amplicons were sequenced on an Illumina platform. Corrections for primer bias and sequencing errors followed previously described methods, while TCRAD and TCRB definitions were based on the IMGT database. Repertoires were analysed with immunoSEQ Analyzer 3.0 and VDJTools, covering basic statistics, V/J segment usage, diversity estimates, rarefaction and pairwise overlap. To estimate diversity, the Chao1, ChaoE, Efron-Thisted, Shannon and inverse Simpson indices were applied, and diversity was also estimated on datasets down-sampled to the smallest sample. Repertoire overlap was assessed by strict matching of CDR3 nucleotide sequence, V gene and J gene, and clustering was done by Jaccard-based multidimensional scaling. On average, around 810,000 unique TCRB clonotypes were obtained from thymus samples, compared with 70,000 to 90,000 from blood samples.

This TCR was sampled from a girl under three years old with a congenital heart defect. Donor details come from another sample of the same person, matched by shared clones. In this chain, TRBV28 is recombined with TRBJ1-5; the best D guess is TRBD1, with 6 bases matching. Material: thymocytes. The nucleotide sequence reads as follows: TGTGCCAGCGATCCCGGACAGCCGGGGAATCAGCCCCAGCATTTT. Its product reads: CASDPGQPGNQPQHF. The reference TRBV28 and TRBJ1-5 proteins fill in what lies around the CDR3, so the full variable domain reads DVKVTQSSRYLVKRTGEKVFLECVQDMDHENMFWYRQDPGLGLRLIYFSYDVKMKEKGDIPEGYSVSREKKERFSLILESASTNQTSMYLCASDPGQPGNQPQHFGDGTRLSIL.